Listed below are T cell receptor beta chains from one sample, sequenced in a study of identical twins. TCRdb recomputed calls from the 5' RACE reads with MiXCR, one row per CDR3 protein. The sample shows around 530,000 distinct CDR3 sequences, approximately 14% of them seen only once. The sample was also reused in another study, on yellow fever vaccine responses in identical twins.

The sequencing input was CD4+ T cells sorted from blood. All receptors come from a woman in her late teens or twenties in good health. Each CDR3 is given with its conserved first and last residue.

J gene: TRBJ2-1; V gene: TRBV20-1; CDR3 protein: CSARDHVLNNEQFF
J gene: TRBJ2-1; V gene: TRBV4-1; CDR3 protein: CASSPWTSGRRQGNEQFF
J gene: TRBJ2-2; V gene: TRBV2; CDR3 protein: CASSLVSVSAGELFF
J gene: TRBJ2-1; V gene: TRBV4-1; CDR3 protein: CASSQGRTGGVGNEQFF
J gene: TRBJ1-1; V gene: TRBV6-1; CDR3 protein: CASSRGSNVEAFF
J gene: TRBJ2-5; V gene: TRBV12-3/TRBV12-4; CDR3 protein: CASSFWGQIQETQYF
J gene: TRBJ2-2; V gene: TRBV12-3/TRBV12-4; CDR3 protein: CASSSPPDTGELFF
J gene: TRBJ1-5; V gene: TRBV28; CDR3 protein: CASSIMGGLQPQHF
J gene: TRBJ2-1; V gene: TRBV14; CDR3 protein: CASSRTGGWTYNEQFF
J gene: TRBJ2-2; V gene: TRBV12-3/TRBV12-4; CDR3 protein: CASSFGQGNTGELFF
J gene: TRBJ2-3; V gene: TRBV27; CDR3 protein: CASSWFGSTDTQYF
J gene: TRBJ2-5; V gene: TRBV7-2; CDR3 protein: CASSLVAQGRETQYF
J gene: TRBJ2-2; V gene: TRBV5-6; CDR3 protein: CASSPRVGGGTLFF
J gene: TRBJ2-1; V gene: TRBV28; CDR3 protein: CASSLWASGPRGEQFF
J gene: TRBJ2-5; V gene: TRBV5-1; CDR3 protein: CASSEGRETQYF
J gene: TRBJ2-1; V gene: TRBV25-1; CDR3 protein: CASSDERIRFNEQFF
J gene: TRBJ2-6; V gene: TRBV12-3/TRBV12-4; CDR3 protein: CASRDSGANVLTF